This T cell receptor beta chain was sequenced during a study of cytomegalovirus exposure and HLA in healthy donors. Method: immunoSEQ multiplex PCR; TCRdb's copy keeps in-frame clones and lacks some. The top ten hold roughly 0.8% of the sample, which has a few hundred thousand clones, 86% seen once. Germline V CDR1 and CDR2: GTSNPN, SVGIG (reference sequence). Trimming removed 5 bases from V and 4 bases from J; junction bases left unmatched: 11. This CDR3 contains 15 residues. The chain carries TRBV30 and TRBJ1-1; 9 bases match TRBD1. This receptor was taken from a young woman in good health and CMV-seronegative. The sequenced sample consisted of PBMCs. The CDR3 nucleotides are TGTGCCTGGGGGCAGGGGACAGGGTTGGGCACTGAAGCTTTCTTT. Translation gives CAWGQGTGLGTEAFF.